These T cell receptor beta chains were read from a single sample in a study of T cell responses to AZD1222 COVID-19 vaccine. Repertoires were generated with immunoSEQ multiplex PCR, while TCRdb's copy carries only in-frame clones and drops some. The data hold 90,000 to 150,000 clones, with 87% observed a single time. Sequencing used peripheral blood, obtained 28 days after the second AZD1222 dose. These receptors were obtained from an adult who received the AZD1222 COVID-19 vaccine. CDR3s include the opening cysteine and the closing phenylalanine or tryptophan. The D gene is left open where the match is weak. Part of the rows lack a size; the others show once, few, many or a class for expanded clones.

CASSFSGAGSPLHF | TGTGCCAGCAGTTTTTCAGGGGCCGGTTCACCCCTCCACTTT | TRBV7-8 | - | - | TRBJ1-6
CASSYSGVGTVEAFF | TGTGCCAGCAGTTACTCTGGGGTCGGGACAGTTGAAGCTTTCTTT | TRBV6-5 | - | TRBD1 | TRBJ1-1
CASSLGQGEETQYF | TGTGCCAGCTCCCTAGGACAGGGGGAGGAGACCCAGTACTTC | TRBV18 | once | TRBD1 | TRBJ2-5
CASSSTSGGADTGELFF | TGTGCCAGCTCATCGACTAGCGGGGGGGCCGACACCGGGGAGCTGTTTTTT | TRBV18 | - | TRBD2 | TRBJ2-2
CASSPGGPGGTGELFF | TGTGCCAGCAGCCCTGGGGGGCCAGGAGGCACCGGGGAGCTGTTTTTT | TRBV3-1/TRBV3-2 | few | - | TRBJ2-2
CASSEAAGGGIRNTEAFF | TGTGCCAGCAGTGAAGCGGCTGGAGGGGGTATTAGGAACACTGAAGCTTTCTTT | TRBV2 | - | - | TRBJ1-1
CAAGDRGYEQYF | TGTGCCGCTGGGGACAGGGGCTACGAGCAGTACTTC | TRBV7-6 | - | TRBD1 | TRBJ2-7
CASSASLSRNHEQYF | TGTGCCAGCAGCGCTAGCCTGTCCAGGAACCACGAGCAGTACTTC | TRBV7-6 | - | - | TRBJ2-7
CASSFGFYTGGKLFF | TGTGCCAGCAGTTTCGGGTTCTATACGGGGGGAAAACTGTTTTTT | TRBV28 | - | - | TRBJ1-4
CASSLRGNTEAFF | TGCGCCAGCAGCTTAAGGGGGAACACTGAAGCTTTCTTT | TRBV5-1 | - | - | TRBJ1-1
CASLKGGPLNEKLFF | TGTGCCAGCCTTAAGGGGGGACCACTTAATGAAAAACTGTTTTTT | TRBV3-1/TRBV3-2 | - | - | TRBJ1-4
CASSIAWAELAGYTF | TGTGCCAGTAGTATAGCCTGGGCAGAACTGGCTGGCTACACCTTC | TRBV19 | - | - | TRBJ1-2
CASSELGGTYNEQFF | TGTGCCAGCAGTGAACTCGGGGGTACCTACAATGAGCAGTTCTTC | TRBV25-1 | - | - | TRBJ2-1
CASSVIQGSSGNTIYF | TGTGCCAGCAGCGTGATACAGGGGAGCTCTGGAAACACCATATATTTT | TRBV28 | few | TRBD1 | TRBJ1-3
CSALDRANYGYTF | TGCAGCGCCCTGGACAGGGCTAACTATGGCTACACCTTC | TRBV29-1 | - | TRBD1 | TRBJ1-2
CASSLGQGEEKLFF | TGCGCCAGCAGCTTGGGACAGGGGGAGGAAAAACTGTTTTTT | TRBV5-1 | once | TRBD1 | TRBJ1-4
CSGERHNEQFF | TGCAGCGGCGAGCGCCACAATGAGCAGTTCTTC | TRBV29-1 | - | - | TRBJ2-1
CASSAGAWVRGASDGYTF | TGCGCCAGCAGCGCCGGTGCTTGGGTTCGAGGGGCTTCGGATGGCTACACCTTC | TRBV5-1 | - | - | TRBJ1-2
CASTNRGWGTSDYGYTF | TGTGCCAGTACTAATCGTGGGTGGGGGACGTCAGACTATGGCTACACCTTC | TRBV19 | - | - | TRBJ1-2
CASSLLPGTVNQPQHF | TGCGCCAGCAGCTTGCTTCCCGGGACAGTCAATCAGCCCCAGCATTTT | TRBV5-1 | - | TRBD1 | TRBJ1-5
CEMRRQKSCEQYF | TGCGAAATGAGGCGACAGAAATCTTGCGAGCAGTACTTC | TRBV23-1 | - | - | TRBJ2-7
CASSPREGHKLFF | TGTGCCAGTAGTCCCCGGGAGGGACACAAACTGTTTTTT | TRBV19 | - | - | TRBJ1-4
CASSLRVTSGGNTDTQYF | TGTGCCAGCAGCTTACGGGTGACTAGCGGGGGGAACACAGATACGCAGTATTTT | TRBV11-2 | - | TRBD2 | TRBJ2-3
CASSLVGGGTDTQYF | TGCGCCAGCAGCTTGGTGGGCGGGGGCACAGATACGCAGTATTTT | TRBV5-1 | - | - | TRBJ2-3
CASSIGQGGNQPQHF | TGTGCCAGTAGTATTGGGCAGGGTGGCAATCAGCCCCAGCATTTT | TRBV19 | many | - | TRBJ1-5
CASSTRTSGAF | TGTGCCAGCAGTACTCGAACCTCAGGGGCCTTC | TRBV12-3/TRBV12-4 | - | - | TRBJ1-2
CASSLSGRAFF | TGTGCCAGCAGCCTTTCAGGGAGGGCTTTCTTT | TRBV13 | - | - | TRBJ1-1
CASSLTGPYNEQFF | TGTGCCAGCAGTCTCACGGGCCCATACAATGAGCAGTTCTTC | TRBV25-1 | - | - | TRBJ2-1
CASSLDPNYGYTF | TGTGCCAGCAGCTTGGATCCTAACTATGGCTACACCTTC | TRBV5-4 | - | - | TRBJ1-2
CASSQGGSGELFF | TGCGCCAGCAGCCAAGGGGGCTCCGGGGAGCTGTTTTTT | TRBV4-3 | once | - | TRBJ2-2
CASSILSSYNSPLHF | TGTGCCAGTAGTATCCTGAGCTCCTATAATTCACCCCTCCACTTT | TRBV19 | - | - | TRBJ1-6
CASSLYAQPQFPLHF | TGTGCCAGCAGCTTATACGCTCAGCCCCAATTCCCACTCCACTTT | TRBV7-2 | once | - | TRBJ1-6
CASSLGVDRGSSPLHF | TGCGCCAGCAGCCTGGGGGTGGACAGGGGGAGTTCACCCCTCCACTTT | TRBV5-1 | - | TRBD1 | TRBJ1-6
CASSPDRGIYNEQFF | TGTGCCAGCAGCCCCGACAGGGGTATCTACAATGAGCAGTTCTTC | TRBV7-3 | - | TRBD1 | TRBJ2-1
CAISGTGIGNTIYF | TGTGCCATCAGTGGGACAGGGATTGGAAACACCATATATTTT | TRBV10-3 | - | TRBD1 | TRBJ1-3
CASSRGRSMNTEAFF | TGTGCCAGTAGTAGAGGGCGGAGCATGAACACTGAAGCTTTCTTT | TRBV19 | - | - | TRBJ1-1
CAISEGAGGLDEQFF | TGTGCCATCAGTGAGGGAGCGGGGGGGCTGGATGAGCAGTTCTTC | TRBV10-3 | - | TRBD2 | TRBJ2-1
CASSQGRGSNEKLFF | TGTGCCAGCAGCCAAGGCAGGGGCTCCAATGAAAAACTGTTTTTT | TRBV3-1/TRBV3-2 | - | - | TRBJ1-4
CASSQDKHRIYEQYF | TGCGCCAGCAGCCAAGATAAGCACAGGATTTACGAGCAGTACTTC | TRBV4-3 | - | - | TRBJ2-7
CASSPLAGGPYEQFF | TGTGCCAGCAGTCCACTAGCGGGGGGGCCCTATGAGCAGTTCTTC | TRBV6-4 | - | TRBD2 | TRBJ2-1
CASRSVSRIGTGELFF | TGTGCCAGCAGGTCCGTTTCGAGGATAGGGACCGGGGAGCTGTTTTTT | TRBV7-2 | - | - | TRBJ2-2
CSVGGVGETQYF | TGCAGCGTTGGTGGGGTTGGGGAGACCCAGTACTTC | TRBV29-1 | - | - | TRBJ2-5
CASSLVGQGHYEQYF | TGTGCCAGCAGCTTAGTGGGACAGGGGCACTACGAGCAGTACTTC | TRBV7-9 | - | TRBD1 | TRBJ2-7
CASSRMTGPGGKLFF | TGTGCCAGCAGCCGTATGACAGGGCCGGGGGGAAAACTGTTTTTT | TRBV14 | - | TRBD1 | TRBJ1-4
CASSFGGPGNTIYF | TGTGCCAGCAGTTTCGGGGGTCCTGGAAACACCATATATTTT | TRBV27 | - | - | TRBJ1-3
CASSLWAESNYGYTF | TGTGCCAGCAGCTTATGGGCAGAAAGTAACTATGGCTACACCTTC | TRBV7-6 | - | - | TRBJ1-2
CASSAPSDRARLPNTGELFF | TGTGCCAGCAGTGCTCCTTCGGACAGGGCCCGTCTACCGAACACCGGGGAGCTGTTTTTT | TRBV6-1 | - | TRBD1 | TRBJ2-2
CASSIQTGSGNTIYF | TGTGCCAGCAGCATACAGACAGGGTCGGGAAACACCATATATTTT | TRBV9 | - | TRBD1 | TRBJ1-3
CASSLSETRSTTYEQYF | TGTGCCAGCAGTTTATCCGAGACAAGGAGTACCACCTACGAGCAGTACTTC | TRBV27 | - | - | TRBJ2-7
CASSLAGGAGELFF | TGTGCCAGCAGCTTAGCGGGAGGGGCCGGGGAGCTGTTTTTT | TRBV7-8 | - | TRBD2 | TRBJ2-2
CASSLAVGSEGYTF | TGTGCCAGCAGTTTAGCGGTCGGTAGCGAGGGCTACACCTTC | TRBV27 | once | - | TRBJ1-2
CASSLVVNSNQPQHF | TGTGCCAGCAGCTTAGTAGTGAATAGCAATCAGCCCCAGCATTTT | TRBV7-2 | - | - | TRBJ1-5
CASSPRDKYQETQYF | TGTGCCAGCAGCCCCCGGGACAAGTACCAAGAGACCCAGTACTTC | TRBV7-6 | - | - | TRBJ2-5
CASSKQTEDYGYTF | TGTGCCAGCAGCAAACAGACAGAGGACTATGGCTACACCTTC | TRBV5-8 | - | - | TRBJ1-2